This T cell receptor beta chain came from a study of cytomegalovirus exposure and HLA in healthy donors. Points from the study as a whole: Indistinguishable V segments such as TRBV6-2 and TRBV6-3 were excluded.

The CDR3 contains 15 residues. Trimming cost V 1 base and J 0 bases, with 8 bases left between them. CDR1 is SGHRS and CDR2 is YFSETQ in the germline V gene. On this clone: Its antigen is as yet unknown.

13 Jbeta primers and 60 Vbeta primers were used for the PCR. The data were produced by immunoSEQ multiplex PCR, yet TCRdb's version contains in-frame clones alone and is incomplete. The table has around 170,000 clones, 65% to 90% seen once. This chain uses TRBV5-1 with TRBJ1-3; D perhaps matches TRBD1 (5 bases). This clonotype was obtained from a man in his forties in good health and CMV-seropositive. The material sequenced was PBMCs. As DNA, the CDR3 is TGCGCCAGCAGCTTGTGGCAGGGCTCTGGAAACACCATATATTTT. Residues: CASSLWQGSGNTIYF.